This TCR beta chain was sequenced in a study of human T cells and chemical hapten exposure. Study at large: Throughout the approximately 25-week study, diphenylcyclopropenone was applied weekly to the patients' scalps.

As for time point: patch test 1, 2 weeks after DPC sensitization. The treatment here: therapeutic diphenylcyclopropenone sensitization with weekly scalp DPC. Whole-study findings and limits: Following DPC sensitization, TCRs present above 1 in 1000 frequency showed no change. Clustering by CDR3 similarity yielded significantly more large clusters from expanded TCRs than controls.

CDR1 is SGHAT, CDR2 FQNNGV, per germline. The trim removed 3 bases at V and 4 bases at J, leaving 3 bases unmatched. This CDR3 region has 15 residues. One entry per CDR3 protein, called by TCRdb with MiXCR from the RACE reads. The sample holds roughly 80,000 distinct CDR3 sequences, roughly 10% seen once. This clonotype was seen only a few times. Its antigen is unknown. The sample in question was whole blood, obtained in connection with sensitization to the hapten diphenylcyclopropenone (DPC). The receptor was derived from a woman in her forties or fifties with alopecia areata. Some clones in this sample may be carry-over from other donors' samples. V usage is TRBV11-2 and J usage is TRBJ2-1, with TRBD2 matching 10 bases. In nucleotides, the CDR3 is TGTGCCAGCAGCTTGAGGACTAGCGGATACAATGAGCAGTTCTTC. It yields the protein CASSLRTSGYNEQFF.